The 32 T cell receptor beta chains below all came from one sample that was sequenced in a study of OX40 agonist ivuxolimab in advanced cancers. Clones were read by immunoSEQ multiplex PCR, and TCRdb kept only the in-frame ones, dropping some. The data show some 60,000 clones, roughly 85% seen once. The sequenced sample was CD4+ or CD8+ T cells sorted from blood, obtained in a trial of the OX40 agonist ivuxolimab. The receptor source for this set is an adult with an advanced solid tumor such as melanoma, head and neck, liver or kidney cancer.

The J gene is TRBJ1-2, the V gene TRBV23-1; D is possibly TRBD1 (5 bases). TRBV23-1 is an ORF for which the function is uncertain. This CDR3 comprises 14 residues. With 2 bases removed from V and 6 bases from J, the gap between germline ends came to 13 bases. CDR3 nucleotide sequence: TGCGCCAGCAGTCAAGGGACGGAAAACGATGGCTACACCTTC. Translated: CASSQGTENDGYTF.

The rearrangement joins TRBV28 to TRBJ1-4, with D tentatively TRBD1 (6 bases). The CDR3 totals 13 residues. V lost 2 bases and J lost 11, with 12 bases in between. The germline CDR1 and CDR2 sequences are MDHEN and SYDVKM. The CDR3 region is CASSLIGGGKLFF. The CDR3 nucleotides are TGTGCCAGCAGTTTAATCGGGGGCGGGAAACTGTTTTTT.

CDR3 sequence: CASSERQGAGEQYF. CDR3 sequence (DNA): TGCGCCAGCAGCGAGCGACAGGGGGCTGGCGAGCAGTACTTC. The rearrangement uses TRBV5-1 and TRBJ2-7; the match to TRBD1 covers 10 bases. Germline V CDR1 and CDR2: SGHRS, YFSETQ. This CDR3 has 14 residues. The junction had 7 bases not matched to a gene; V was cut back by 4 bases and J by 6 bases.

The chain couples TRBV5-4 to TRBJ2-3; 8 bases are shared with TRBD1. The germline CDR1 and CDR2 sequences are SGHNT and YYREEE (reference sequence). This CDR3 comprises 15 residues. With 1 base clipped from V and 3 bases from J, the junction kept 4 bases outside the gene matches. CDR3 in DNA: TGTGCCAGCAGCTTGAGGGGACAGGTAACAGATACGCAGTATTTT. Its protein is CASSLRGQVTDTQYF.

CDR3 sequence: CASSKGTRGITDTQYF. Here the CDR3 DNA reads TGTGCCAGCAGCAAAGGGACTAGAGGAATCACAGATACGCAGTATTTT. The V and J genes are TRBV28 and TRBJ2-3; 8 bases match TRBD2. CDR3 length: 16 residues. V lost 6 bases, J lost 2 bases, and 10 bases stayed unmatched. Per germline, CDR1 MDHEN and CDR2 SYDVKM.

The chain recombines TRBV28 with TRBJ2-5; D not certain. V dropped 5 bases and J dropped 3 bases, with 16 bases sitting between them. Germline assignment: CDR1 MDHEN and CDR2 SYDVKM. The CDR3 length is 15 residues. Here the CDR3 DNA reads TGTGCCAGCAGTCCCCCCGGGCAGGCCGAAGAGACCCAGTACTTC. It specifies CASSPPGQAEETQYF.

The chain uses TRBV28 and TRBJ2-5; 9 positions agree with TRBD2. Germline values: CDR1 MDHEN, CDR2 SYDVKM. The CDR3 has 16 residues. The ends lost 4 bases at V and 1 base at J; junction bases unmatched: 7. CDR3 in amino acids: CASSSWTSAGQETQYF. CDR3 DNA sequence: TGTGCCAGCAGTTCGTGGACTAGCGCGGGCCAAGAGACCCAGTACTTC.

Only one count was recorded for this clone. The CDR3 loop reads CASSPGSEYEKLFF. The CDR3, as DNA: TGTGCCAGCTCACCCGGTTCGGAGTATGAAAAACTGTTTTTT. V usage is TRBV18 and J usage is TRBJ1-4; D is unclear. Per germline, CDR1 KGHSH and CDR2 LQKENI. V lost 3 bases to trimming and J lost 6 bases, with 11 bases between them. The CDR3 totals 14 residues. The full variable domain, completed using reference TRBV18 and TRBJ1-4, is NAGVMQNPRHLVRRRGQEARLRCSPMKGHSHVYWYRQLPEEGLKFMVYLQKENIIDESGMPKERFSAEFPKEGPSILRIQQVVRGDSAAYFCASSPGSEYEKLFFGSGTQLSVL.

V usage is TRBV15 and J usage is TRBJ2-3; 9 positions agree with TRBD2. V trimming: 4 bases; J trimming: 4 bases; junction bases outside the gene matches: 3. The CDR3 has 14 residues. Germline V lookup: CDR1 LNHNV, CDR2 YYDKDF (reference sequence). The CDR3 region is CATSTLAGADTQYF. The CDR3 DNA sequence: TGTGCCACCAGCACCTTAGCGGGAGCAGATACGCAGTATTTT.

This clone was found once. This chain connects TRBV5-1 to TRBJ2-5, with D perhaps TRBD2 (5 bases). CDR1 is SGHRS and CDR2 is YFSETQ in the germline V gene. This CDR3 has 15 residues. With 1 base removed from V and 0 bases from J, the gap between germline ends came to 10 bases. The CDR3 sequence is CASSLLSGNQETQYF. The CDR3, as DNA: TGCGCCAGCAGCTTGCTATCGGGGAACCAAGAGACCCAGTACTTC.

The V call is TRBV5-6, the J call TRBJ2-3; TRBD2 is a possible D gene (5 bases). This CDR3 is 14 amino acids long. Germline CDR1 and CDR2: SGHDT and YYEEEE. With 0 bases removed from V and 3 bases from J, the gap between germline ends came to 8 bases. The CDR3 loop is CASSLGTVTDTQYF. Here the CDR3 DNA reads TGTGCCAGCAGCTTGGGGACTGTAACAGATACGCAGTATTTT.

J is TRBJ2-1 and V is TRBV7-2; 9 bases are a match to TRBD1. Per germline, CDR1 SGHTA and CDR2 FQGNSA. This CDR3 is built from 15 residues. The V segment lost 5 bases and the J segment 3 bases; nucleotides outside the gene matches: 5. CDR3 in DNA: TGTGCCAGCAGCACGGGACAGGGAGGCTACAATGAGCAGTTCTTC. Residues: CASSTGQGGYNEQFF.

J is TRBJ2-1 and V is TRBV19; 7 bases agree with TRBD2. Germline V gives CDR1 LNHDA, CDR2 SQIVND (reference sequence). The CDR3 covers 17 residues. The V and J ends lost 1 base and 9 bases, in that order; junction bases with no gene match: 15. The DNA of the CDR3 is TGTGCCAGTAGTATAGGTCTAGCGGATCCCCCACGCAGTGAGCAGTTCTTC. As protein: CASSIGLADPPRSEQFF.

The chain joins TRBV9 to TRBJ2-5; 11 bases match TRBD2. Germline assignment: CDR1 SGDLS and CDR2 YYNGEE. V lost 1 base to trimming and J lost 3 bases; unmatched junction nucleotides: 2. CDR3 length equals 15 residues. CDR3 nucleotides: TGTGCCAGCAGCGTATCGGGACTAGCGGAAGAGACCCAGTACTTC. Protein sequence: CASSVSGLAEETQYF. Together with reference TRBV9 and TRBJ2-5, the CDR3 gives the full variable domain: DSGVTQTPKHLITATGQRVTLRCSPRSGDLSVYWYQQSLDQGLQFLIQYYNGEERAKGNILERFSAQQFPDLHSELNLSSLELGDSALYFCASSVSGLAEETQYFGPGTRLLVL.

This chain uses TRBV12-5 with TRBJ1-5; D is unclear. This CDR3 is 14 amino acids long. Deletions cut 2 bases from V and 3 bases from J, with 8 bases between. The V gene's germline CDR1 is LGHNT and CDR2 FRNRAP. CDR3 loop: CASGLQADNQPQHF. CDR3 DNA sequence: TGTGCTAGTGGTTTGCAGGCAGACAATCAGCCCCAGCATTTT. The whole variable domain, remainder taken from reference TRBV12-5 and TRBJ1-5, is DARVTQTPRHKVTEMGQEVTMRCQPILGHNTVFWYRQTMMQGLELLAYFRNRAPLDDSGMPKDRFSAEMPDATLATLKIQPSEPRDSAVYFCASGLQADNQPQHFGDGTRLSIL.

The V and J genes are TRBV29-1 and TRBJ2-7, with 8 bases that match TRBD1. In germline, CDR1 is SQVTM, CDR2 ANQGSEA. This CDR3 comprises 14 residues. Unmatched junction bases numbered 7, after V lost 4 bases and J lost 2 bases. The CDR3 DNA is TGCAGCGTTGCCTCTCCGGGACAGGCCTACGAGCAGTACTTC. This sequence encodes CSVASPGQAYEQYF.

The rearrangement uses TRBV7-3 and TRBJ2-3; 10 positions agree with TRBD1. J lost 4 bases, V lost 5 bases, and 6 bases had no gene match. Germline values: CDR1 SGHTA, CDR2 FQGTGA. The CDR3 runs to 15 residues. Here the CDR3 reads CASSRDRGPPDTQYF. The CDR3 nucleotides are TGTGCCAGCAGCCGGGACAGGGGTCCTCCAGATACGCAGTATTTT.

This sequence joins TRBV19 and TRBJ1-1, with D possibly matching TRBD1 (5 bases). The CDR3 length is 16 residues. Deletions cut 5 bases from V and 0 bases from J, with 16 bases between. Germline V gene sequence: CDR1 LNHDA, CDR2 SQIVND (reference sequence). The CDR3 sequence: CASSFGRDPMNTEAFF. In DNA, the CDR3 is TGTGCCAGTAGTTTTGGCAGGGACCCTATGAACACTGAAGCTTTCTTT. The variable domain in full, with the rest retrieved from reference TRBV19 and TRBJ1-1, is DGGITQSPKYLFRKEGQNVTLSCEQNLNHDAMYWYRQDPGQGLRLIYYSQIVNDFQKGDIAEGYSVSREKKESFPLTVTSAQKNPTAFYLCASSFGRDPMNTEAFFGQGTRLTVV.

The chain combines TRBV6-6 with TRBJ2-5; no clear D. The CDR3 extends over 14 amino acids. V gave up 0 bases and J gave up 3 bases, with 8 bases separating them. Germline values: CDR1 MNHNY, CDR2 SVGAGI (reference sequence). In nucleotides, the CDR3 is TGTGCCAGCAGTTACTCTAGGGCAGAAGAGACCCAGTACTTC. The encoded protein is CASSYSRAEETQYF.

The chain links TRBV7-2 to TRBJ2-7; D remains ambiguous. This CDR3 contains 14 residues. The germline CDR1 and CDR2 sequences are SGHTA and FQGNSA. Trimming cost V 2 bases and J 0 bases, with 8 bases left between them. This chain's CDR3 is CASSLTLSSYEQYF. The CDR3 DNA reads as TGTGCCAGCAGCTTAACACTAAGCTCCTACGAGCAGTACTTC.

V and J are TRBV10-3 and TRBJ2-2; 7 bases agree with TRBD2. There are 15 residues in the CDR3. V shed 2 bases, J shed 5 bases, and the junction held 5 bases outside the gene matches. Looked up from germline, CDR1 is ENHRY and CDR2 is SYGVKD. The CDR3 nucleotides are TGTGCCATCAGTGAGGGGAGGGCCCTGACCGGGGAGCTGTTTTTT. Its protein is CAISEGRALTGELFF.

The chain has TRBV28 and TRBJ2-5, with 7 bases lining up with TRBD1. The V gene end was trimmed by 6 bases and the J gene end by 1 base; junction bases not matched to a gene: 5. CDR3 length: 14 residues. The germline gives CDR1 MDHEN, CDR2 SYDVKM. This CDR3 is CASSKTGRQETQYF. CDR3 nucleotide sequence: TGTGCCAGCAGCAAGACAGGGCGCCAAGAGACCCAGTACTTC.

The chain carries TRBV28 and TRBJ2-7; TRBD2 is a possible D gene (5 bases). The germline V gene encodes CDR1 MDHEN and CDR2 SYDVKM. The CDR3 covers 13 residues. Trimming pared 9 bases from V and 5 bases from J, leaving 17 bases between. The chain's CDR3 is CASKGVNYDEQYF. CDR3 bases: TGTGCCAGTAAGGGAGTTAACTACGACGAGCAGTACTTC.

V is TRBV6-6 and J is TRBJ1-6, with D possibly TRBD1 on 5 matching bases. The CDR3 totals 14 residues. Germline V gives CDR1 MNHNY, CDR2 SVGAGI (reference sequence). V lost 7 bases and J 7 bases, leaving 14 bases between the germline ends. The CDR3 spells CASTLGGPNSPLHF. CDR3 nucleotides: TGTGCCAGCACCCTTGGGGGTCCGAATTCACCCCTCCACTTT.

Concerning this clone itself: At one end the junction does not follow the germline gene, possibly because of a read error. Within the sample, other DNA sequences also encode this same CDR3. The CDR3 sequence: CASSFGTGSGNTIYF. CDR3 in DNA: TGTGCCAGCAGCTTTGGGACGGGATCTGGGAACACCATATATTTT. The chain has TRBV2 and TRBJ1-3; D possibly corresponds to TRBD1 (5 bases). The CDR3 has 15 amino acids. The V gene's germline CDR1 is SNHLY and CDR2 FYNNEI.

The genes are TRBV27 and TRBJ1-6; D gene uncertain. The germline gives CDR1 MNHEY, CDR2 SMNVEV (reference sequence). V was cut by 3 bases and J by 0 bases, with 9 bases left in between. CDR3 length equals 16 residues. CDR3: CASSLSGSSYNSPLHF. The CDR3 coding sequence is TGTGCCAGCAGTTTGTCGGGAAGCTCCTATAATTCACCCCTCCACTTT.

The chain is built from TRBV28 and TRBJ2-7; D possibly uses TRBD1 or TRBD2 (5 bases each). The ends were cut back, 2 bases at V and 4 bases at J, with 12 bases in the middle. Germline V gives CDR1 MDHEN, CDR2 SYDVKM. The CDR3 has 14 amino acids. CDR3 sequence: CASSLEGFVYEQYF. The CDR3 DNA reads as TGTGCCAGCAGTTTAGAGGGGTTTGTATACGAGCAGTACTTC.

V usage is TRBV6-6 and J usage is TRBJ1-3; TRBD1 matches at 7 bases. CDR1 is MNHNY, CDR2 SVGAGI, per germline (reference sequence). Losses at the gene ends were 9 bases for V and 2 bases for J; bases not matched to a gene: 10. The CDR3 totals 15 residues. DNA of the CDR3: TGTGCCAGTGGACCCGGACAGGCTCCTGGAAACACCATATATTTT. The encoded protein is CASGPGQAPGNTIYF.

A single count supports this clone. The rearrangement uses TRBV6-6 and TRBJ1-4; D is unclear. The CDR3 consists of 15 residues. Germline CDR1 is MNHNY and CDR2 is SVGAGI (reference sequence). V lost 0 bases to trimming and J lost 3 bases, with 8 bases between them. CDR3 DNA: TGTGCCAGCAGTTACTCGGCAGGATCTAATGAAAAACTGTTTTTT. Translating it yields CASSYSAGSNEKLFF.

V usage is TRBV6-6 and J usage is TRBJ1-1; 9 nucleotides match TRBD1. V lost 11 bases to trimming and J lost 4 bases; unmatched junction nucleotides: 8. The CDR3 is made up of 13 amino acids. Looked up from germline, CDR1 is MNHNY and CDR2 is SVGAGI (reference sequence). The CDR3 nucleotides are TGTGCCGGCAACAGGGGGCGCAGCACTGAAGCTTTCTTT. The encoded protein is CAGNRGRSTEAFF.

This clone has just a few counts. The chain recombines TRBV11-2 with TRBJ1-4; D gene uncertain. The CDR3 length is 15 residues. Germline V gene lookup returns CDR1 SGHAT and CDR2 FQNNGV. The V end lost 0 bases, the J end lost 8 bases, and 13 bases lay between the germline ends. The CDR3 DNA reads TGTGCCAGCAGCTTAGATAGCGTCTCTCGGGAAAAACTGTTTTTT. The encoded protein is CASSLDSVSREKLFF.

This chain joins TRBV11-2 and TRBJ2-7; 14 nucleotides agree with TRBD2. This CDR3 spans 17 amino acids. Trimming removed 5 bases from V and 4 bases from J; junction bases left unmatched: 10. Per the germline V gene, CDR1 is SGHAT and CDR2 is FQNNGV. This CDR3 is CASSPMMTSGGEYEQYF. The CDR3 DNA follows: TGTGCCAGCAGCCCTATGATGACTAGCGGGGGGGAATACGAGCAGTACTTC.